The rows below give T cell receptor beta chains drawn from one sample of a study of cytotoxic CD8 clonotypes in ibrutinib-treated CLL. Libraries were prepared by immunoSEQ multiplex PCR; TCRdb keeps only in-frame clonotypes and omits some of them. Here the sample spans under 150,000 clones, approximately 90% being singletons. The starting material was PBMCs, obtained after 12 months of ibrutinib treatment. The source of these receptors is a human donor with chronic lymphocytic leukemia. The CDR3 runs from the conserved cysteine through the conserved F or W. Fields, in order: D gene, J gene, clone size, V gene, CDR3 protein, CDR3 DNA. The D gene is left open where the match is weak. Clone size is stated in some rows and not others, as once, few, many or a class when expanded.

>-|TRBJ2-4|-|TRBV10-3
CAISEGTEGDIQYF
TGTGCCATCAGTGAGGGGACCGAGGGGGACATTCAGTACTTC
>-|TRBJ1-5|-|TRBV30
CAWSPTFNQPQHF
TGTGCCTGGAGTCCGACCTTCAATCAGCCCCAGCATTTT
>-|TRBJ2-7|-|TRBV5-1
CASSTSLDSSYEQYF
TGCGCCAGCAGCACGAGCCTTGACAGTTCCTACGAGCAGTACTTC
>TRBD2|TRBJ2-5|-|TRBV7-2
CASSTYSGRETQYF
TGTGCCAGCAGCACCTATAGCGGGAGAGAGACCCAGTACTTC
>-|TRBJ1-2|-|TRBV14
CASSQGLANYGYTF
TGTGCCAGCAGCCAAGGGCTAGCTAACTATGGCTACACCTTC
>-|TRBJ2-7|-|TRBV7-2
CASSLVQPGYEQYF
TGTGCCAGCAGCTTAGTGCAACCAGGGTACGAGCAGTACTTC
>TRBD2|TRBJ2-2|few|TRBV5-4
CASMGGAGKRTGELFF
TGTGCCAGCATGGGAGGGGCAGGGAAACGCACCGGGGAGCTGTTTTTT
>TRBD1|TRBJ1-4|few|TRBV7-9
CASRYGITGDEKLFF
TGTGCCAGCAGGTACGGCATCACAGGGGATGAAAAACTGTTTTTT
>TRBD2|TRBJ2-3|-|TRBV19
CASSMEGIGRAGGTDTQYF
TGTGCCAGTAGTATGGAGGGGATCGGGAGGGCCGGTGGCACAGATACGCAGTATTTT
>-|TRBJ1-5|once|TRBV28
CASSFVGGNQPQHF
TGTGCCAGCAGTTTTGTTGGGGGCAATCAGCCCCAGCATTTT
>-|TRBJ2-3|-|TRBV7-3
CASSPRVLSTDTQYF
TGTGCCAGCAGCCCAAGGGTCCTGAGCACAGATACGCAGTATTTT
>-|TRBJ2-1|-|TRBV30
CAWAVLVEQFF
TGTGCCTGGGCGGTGCTGGTTGAGCAGTTCTTC
>-|TRBJ2-3|-|TRBV10-3
CAISESIRDLDTQYF
TGTGCCATCAGTGAGTCGATAAGGGATCTAGATACGCAGTATTTT
>TRBD1|TRBJ2-1|-|TRBV27
CATTGDFYNEQFF
TGTGCCACGACAGGGGACTTCTACAATGAGCAGTTCTTC
>-|TRBJ1-5|-|TRBV27
CASSRKGEVQPQHF
TGTGCCAGCAGTAGGAAAGGGGAAGTACAGCCCCAGCATTTT
>TRBD1|TRBJ2-6|-|TRBV5-1
CASHSGTGMTRANVLTF
TGCGCCAGCCACTCCGGGACAGGGATGACTCGGGCCAACGTCCTGACTTTC
>-|TRBJ1-1|-|TRBV19
CASSIKAMNTEAFF
TGTGCCAGTAGTATAAAGGCGATGAACACTGAAGCTTTCTTT
>-|TRBJ1-3|-|TRBV6-5
CASREDGSGNTIYF
TGTGCCAGCAGAGAAGACGGCTCTGGAAACACCATATATTTT
>-|TRBJ1-1|-|TRBV2
CASSGGTEAFF
TGTGCCAGCAGCGGTGGAACTGAAGCTTTCTTT
>-|TRBJ1-2|-|TRBV7-3
CASRDSRWEGGYTF
TGTGCCAGCAGGGACAGTCGGTGGGAAGGTGGCTACACCTTC
>-|TRBJ2-3|-|TRBV29-1
CSGRDTLDTQYF
TGCAGCGGCCGGGACACGTTGGATACGCAGTATTTT
>-|TRBJ1-4|-|TRBV5-1
CASSLVTGEKLFF
TGCGCCAGCAGCTTGGTAACCGGTGAAAAACTGTTTTTT
>-|TRBJ2-7|-|TRBV27
CASSPTDYYEQYF
TGTGCCAGCAGTCCGACAGACTACTACGAGCAGTACTTC
>-|TRBJ2-7|-|TRBV7-9
CASSPLPHEQYF
TGTGCCAGCAGCCCCTTACCACACGAGCAGTACTTC
>TRBD2|TRBJ2-1|-|TRBV4-2
CASSQDLPGGLAGEAYNEQFF
TGTGCCAGCAGCCAAGATCTTCCCGGGGGACTAGCGGGAGAGGCCTACAATGAGCAGTTCTTC
>TRBD1|TRBJ1-2|-|TRBV5-1
CASSVGTGYYGYTF
TGCGCCAGCAGCGTCGGGACAGGGTACTATGGCTACACCTTC
>TRBD2|TRBJ2-7|-|TRBV5-8
CASSFGSAGGPTREQYF
TGTGCCAGCAGCTTCGGGTCGGCGGGAGGGCCGACCCGCGAGCAGTACTTC
>TRBD1|TRBJ2-6|-|TRBV27
CASTVRGTAFSGANVLTF
TGTGCCAGCACAGTACGAGGGACAGCCTTCTCTGGGGCCAACGTCCTGACTTTC
>TRBD1|TRBJ1-1|-|TRBV7-2
CASSFRGRGTEAFF
TGTGCCAGCAGCTTCAGGGGGCGCGGAACTGAAGCTTTCTTT
>-|TRBJ1-2|-|TRBV7-9
CASSLGTEYGYTF
TGTGCCAGCAGCTTAGGGACAGAGTATGGCTACACCTTC
>TRBD2|TRBJ2-7|-|TRBV6-5
CASSSTGGFGYEQYF
TGTGCCAGCAGTTCTACGGGAGGGTTCGGATACGAGCAGTACTTC
>-|TRBJ2-3|-|TRBV5-1
CASRESLGASTDTQYF
TGCGCCAGCCGCGAGTCCCTGGGGGCCAGCACAGATACGCAGTATTTT
>TRBD1|TRBJ2-3|-|TRBV2
CASSEDRATDTQYF
TGTGCCAGCAGTGAGGACAGGGCTACAGATACGCAGTATTTT
>-|TRBJ2-7|-|TRBV28
CASIVRYGTSSYEQYF
TGTGCCAGCATTGTCAGATACGGGACCAGCTCCTACGAGCAGTACTTC
>TRBD1|TRBJ1-2|-|TRBV29-1
CSVGSGGASGYTF
TGCAGCGTTGGCTCAGGGGGCGCGTCTGGCTACACCTTC
>-|TRBJ2-5|-|TRBV10-2
CASSEKVVVETQYF
TGCGCCAGCAGTGAAAAGGTGGTTGTGGAGACCCAGTACTTC
>-|TRBJ2-1|-|TRBV6-5
CASSSFNMGEQFF
TGTGCCAGCAGTTCCTTTAACATGGGGGAGCAGTTCTTC
>-|TRBJ2-7|-|TRBV18
CASSPLGNNEQYF
TGTGCCAGCTCTCCACTGGGGAACAACGAGCAGTACTTC
>TRBD1|TRBJ2-7|-|TRBV19
CATRDSSYEQYF
TGTGCCACACGGGACAGCTCCTACGAGCAGTACTTC
>TRBD2|TRBJ2-7|-|TRBV19
CASSPGRDPEQYF
TGTGCCAGTAGTCCGGGGAGGGATCCCGAGCAGTACTTC
>TRBD2|TRBJ2-1|-|TRBV7-6
CASSQSRTSDHTEQFF
TGTGCCAGCAGCCAAAGCCGGACTAGTGATCATACTGAGCAGTTCTTC